This T cell receptor (beta chain) was obtained from a study of OX40 agonist ivuxolimab in advanced cancers. Findings and caveats of the study: CD4+ and CD8+ blood T cells expanded clonally by week 6 at 0.1 to 3.0 mg/kg. The antigen specificity of the peripheral T cells (those that were expanded) was not determined.

No patient had autoimmune disease or received systemic immunosuppression. Sampling of blood occurred at baseline, cycle 4 day 1, and cycle 7 day 1. The assay was immunoSEQ multiplex PCR, and TCRdb's table has in-frame clones only and misses some. The table has about 34,000 clones, roughly four fifths seen once. Germline CDR1 MNHEY, CDR2 SVGAGI. The CDR3 consists of 14 residues. With 2 bases removed from V and 0 bases from J, the gap between germline ends came to 8 bases. Comments on this clone: Its target is not known.

The chain employs TRBV6-5 and TRBJ2-7, with D hard to call. This receptor was obtained from an adult with an advanced solid tumor such as melanoma, head and neck, liver or kidney cancer. Sequencing used CD4+ or CD8+ T cells sorted from blood, obtained in a trial of the OX40 agonist ivuxolimab. The CDR3: CASSYARDSYEQYF. In nucleotides, the CDR3 is TGTGCCAGCAGTTACGCAAGGGACTCCTACGAGCAGTACTTC.